One sample yielded the 9 T cell receptor beta chains listed below, sequenced in a study of glioma-infiltrating T cells after dendritic cell vaccination. TCRdb keeps only in-frame clones here, not all; method: immunoSEQ multiplex PCR. Of approximately 82,000 clones in the sample, roughly 90% were seen once. Source: blood, taken before dendritic cell vaccination. The receptors stem from a human donor with glioblastoma.

The gene calls are TRBV5-1 and TRBJ2-1, with 13 bases lining up with TRBD2. V shed 0 bases, J shed 7 bases, and the junction held 1 base outside the gene matches. The CDR3 has 15 residues. Germline CDR1 is SGHRS and CDR2 is YFSETQ. CDR3 in amino acids: CASSLETSGGNEQFF. The CDR3 coding sequence is TGCGCCAGCAGCTTGGAGACTAGCGGGGGGAATGAGCAGTTCTTC. Looking up the rest from reference TRBV5-1 and TRBJ2-1 gives the full variable domain: KAGVTQTPRYLIKTRGQQVTLSCSPISGHRSVSWYQQTPGQGLQFLFEYFSETQRNKGNFPGRFSGRQFSNSRSEMNVSTLELGDSALYLCASSLETSGGNEQFFGPGTRLTVL.

The chain recombines TRBV29-1 with TRBJ2-7; the D is unclear. CDR1 and CDR2 (germline): SQVTM, ANQGSEA. This CDR3 has 12 amino acids. V gave up 5 bases and J gave up 0 bases, with 8 bases separating them. Here the CDR3 DNA reads TGCAGCGTTCACGGTCTCTCCTACGAGCAGTACTTC. Its protein product is CSVHGLSYEQYF.

As DNA, the CDR3 is TGTGCCAGCAGCCCGGGGACAGCGCTCTCTGGGGCCAACGTCCTGACTTTC. It codes for CASSPGTALSGANVLTF. The V call is TRBV11-3, the J call TRBJ2-6; 7 nucleotides line up with TRBD1. Germline CDR1 and CDR2: SGHNT and YENEEA. CDR3 size: 17 residues. After removal of 5 bases from V and 0 bases from J, the junction contained 7 bases not matched to a gene.

This chain connects TRBV19 to TRBJ2-1; 12 nucleotides agree with TRBD2. This CDR3 is built from 16 residues. CDR1 is LNHDA, CDR2 SQIVND, per germline (reference sequence). With V trimmed by 5 bases and J by 9 bases, 11 bases remained unmatched. CDR3 residues: CASSFSSGGARVEQFF. The CDR3 coding sequence is TGTGCCAGTAGTTTCTCTAGCGGGGGGGCTCGGGTTGAGCAGTTCTTC.

The gene calls are TRBV28 and TRBJ1-2; 9 bases are a match to TRBD1. This CDR3 is 13 amino acids long. V lost 6 bases, J lost 8 bases, and 7 bases stayed unmatched. CDR1 and CDR2 (germline): MDHEN, SYDVKM. Written as DNA, the CDR3 is TGTGCCAGCAGGCCAGACAGGGGGGAAGGCTACACCTTC. It is translated as CASRPDRGEGYTF.

The genes are TRBV19 and TRBJ2-2; weak D call: TRBD1 (5 bases). The CDR3 extends over 15 amino acids. CDR1 is LNHDA, CDR2 SQIVND, per germline (reference sequence). Trimming shortened V by 7 bases and J by 6 bases, and 18 bases separated the two germline ends. The CDR3 spells CASKGVAVGAGELFF. The CDR3 DNA reads TGTGCCAGTAAAGGGGTCGCGGTTGGGGCCGGGGAGCTGTTTTTT.

V gene TRBV2 combines with J gene TRBJ2-1; TRBD2 might be the D (6 bases). Trimming shortened V by 4 bases and J by 9 bases, and 16 bases separated the two germline ends. CDR1 is SNHLY and CDR2 is FYNNEI in the germline V gene. CDR3 size: 14 residues. The CDR3 DNA sequence: TGTGCCAGCAGTGTCGCGGGGCTAGTCGGTGAGCAGTTCTTC. It specifies CASSVAGLVGEQFF.

V usage is TRBV11-2 and J usage is TRBJ1-3; a weak D match, TRBD1 (5 bases). CDR3 length: 15 amino acids. The V and J ends lost 2 bases and 4 bases respectively, with 12 bases between them. The germline V gene encodes CDR1 SGHAT and CDR2 FQNNGV. This CDR3 reads CASSLQGLVGNTIYF. Here the CDR3 DNA reads TGTGCCAGCAGCTTACAGGGTCTAGTCGGAAACACCATATATTTT.

This chain links TRBV9 with TRBJ2-7; 9 bases align to TRBD2. The junction had 11 bases not matched to a gene; V was cut back by 4 bases and J by 3 bases. Germline-derived CDR1 and CDR2 are SGDLS and YYNGEE. CDR3 size: 16 residues. The CDR3 nucleotides are TGTGCCAGCAGCCCCGATAGCGGGGGCCTACACTACGAGCAGTACTTC. This sequence encodes CASSPDSGGLHYEQYF. The full variable domain, with the rest looked up from reference TRBV9 and TRBJ2-7, is DSGVTQTPKHLITATGQRVTLRCSPRSGDLSVYWYQQSLDQGLQFLIQYYNGEERAKGNILERFSAQQFPDLHSELNLSSLELGDSALYFCASSPDSGGLHYEQYFGPGTRLTVT.